A selection of T cell receptor beta chains follows, all from one sample in a study of blood T cell repertoires in COVID-19. Using immunoSEQ multiplex PCR, the repertoire was profiled, and TCRdb retains in-frame clones only, with some absent. Altogether more than 100,000 clones are present, almost 85% being singletons, with the ten largest covering 1.4%. The sequenced sample consisted of peripheral blood. The receptors were gathered from a man aged 55 to 70 with acute or convalescent COVID-19. Both conserved end residues are part of each CDR3. D genes are given only for firm matches.

>TRBD1|TRBJ1-6|TRBV6-5
TGTGCCAGCAGCTGGGACAGGGGATCACCCCTCCACTTT
CASSWDRGSPLHF
>.|TRBJ1-2|TRBV3-1/TRBV3-2
TGTGCCAGCAGCCAAGCTATCCACCAGGGCTATGGCTACACCTTC
CASSQAIHQGYGYTF
>TRBD2|TRBJ2-7|TRBV11-2
TGTGCCAGCAGCTTAGAGGGGCTAGCGGACCCCTACGAGCAGTACTTC
CASSLEGLADPYEQYF
>.|TRBJ1-5|TRBV12-3/TRBV12-4
TGTGCCAGCCGGACAGGCAATCAGCCCCAGCATTTT
CASRTGNQPQHF
>TRBD1|TRBJ2-7|TRBV6-6
TGTGCCAGCAGTGTCGGGGGACAGGACATCTACGAGCAGTACTTC
CASSVGGQDIYEQYF
>.|TRBJ2-3|TRBV28
TGTGCCAGCAGTTTGTTTGCAGGGGCAGGAGTCGCAGATACGCAGTATTTT
CASSLFAGAGVADTQYF
>TRBD1|TRBJ2-4|TRBV23-1
TGCGCCAGCAGTCAATCCGGGGACAGAGCCAAAAACATTCAGTACTTC
CASSQSGDRAKNIQYF
>.|TRBJ1-2|TRBV30
TGTGCCTGGGGCGACAGGACCTCTAACTATGGCTACACCTTC
CAWGDRTSNYGYTF
>TRBD1|TRBJ1-1|TRBV19
TGTGCCAGTAGTCGACAGGGGTTACTGGAGAAAACTTTCTTT
CASSRQGLLEKTFF
>.|TRBJ1-5|TRBV19
TGTGCCAGTAGTATCACTTCTAATCAGCCCCAGCATTTT
CASSITSNQPQHF
>TRBD2|TRBJ2-4|TRBV5-1
TGCGCCAGCAGCGATTCGGGAGGAGGGATTCAGTACTTC
CASSDSGGGIQYF
>TRBD2|TRBJ2-7|TRBV10-3
TGTGCCATCAGTGAGTCAGCGGGGGGGTCGGTAACCTACGAGCAGTACTTC
CAISESAGGSVTYEQYF
>.|TRBJ1-5|TRBV29-1
TGCAGCGTAACAGATAGCAATCAGCCCCAGCATTTT
CSVTDSNQPQHF
>.|TRBJ1-1|TRBV19
TGTGCCAGTAGTGATCACATATTGAACACTGAAGCTTTCTTT
CASSDHILNTEAFF